Presented here are 22 T cell receptor beta chains from one specimen sequenced in a study of graft-versus-host responses after intestinal transplantation. Generated by immunoSEQ multiplex PCR, the TCRdb table keeps only in-frame clones and is missing some. The sample has about 7,700 clones; approximately 97% are singletons. The input for sequencing was PBMCs, taken 23 days after intestinal transplant. All receptors come from a human patient who received an intestinal transplant, so some T cells may come from the graft donor.

The chain uses TRBV28 and TRBJ2-7; 7 bases are a match to TRBD1. The germline gives CDR1 MDHEN, CDR2 SYDVKM. CDR3 length: 16 residues. V dropped 4 bases and J dropped 6; count of bases not matched to a gene: 15. For the CDR3, the DNA is TGTGCCAGCAGTTCACTCATCCGGGACAGAGGGCGCGAGCAGTACTTC. Amino acid sequence: CASSSLIRDRGREQYF.

V usage is TRBV15 and J usage is TRBJ1-5, with D uncertain. The CDR3 totals 15 residues. Germline loops: CDR1 LNHNV, CDR2 YYDKDF (reference sequence). Trimming removed 0 bases from V and 0 bases from J, with 6 bases in between. CDR3 loop: CATSREWVSNQPQHF. CDR3 nucleotides: TGTGCCACCAGCAGAGAGTGGGTTAGCAATCAGCCCCAGCATTTT.

This chain's CDR3 is CASRRGDEKLFF. The CDR3 coding sequence is TGTGCTTCCAGACGAGGGGATGAAAAACTGTTTTTT. V is TRBV6-4 and J is TRBJ1-4; TRBD1 is a possible D gene (5 bases). Germline assignment: CDR1 MRHNA and CDR2 SNTAGT. CDR3 length: 12 amino acids.

The chain combines TRBV7-6 with TRBJ1-4, with 8 positions matching TRBD1. Germline V gene data show CDR1 as SGHVS and CDR2 as FNYEAQ. The trim removed 6 bases at V and 7 bases at J, leaving 13 bases unmatched. This CDR3 has 16 amino acids. CDR3 loop: CASSPVPGGASEKLFF. The CDR3 bases are TGTGCCAGCAGTCCTGTTCCAGGGGGCGCGAGTGAAAAACTGTTTTTT.

This clone came up once. The rearrangement uses TRBV6-5 and TRBJ1-1; D unresolved. The length of the CDR3 is 13 residues. CDR1 MNHEY and CDR2 SVGAGI come from the germline V gene. Trimming removed 6 bases at V and 4 bases at J, with 12 bases between. The CDR3 coding sequence is TGTGCCAGCAGGCCACCGGGAGGCACTGAAGCTTTCTTT. Protein: CASRPPGGTEAFF.

This chain links TRBV28 with TRBJ2-1; D is ambiguous. This CDR3 contains 13 residues. The germline V gene encodes CDR1 MDHEN and CDR2 SYDVKM. Trimming cost V 8 bases and J 4 bases, with 12 bases left between them. CDR3: CASGAGWYNEQFF. The CDR3 DNA is TGTGCCAGCGGAGCCGGCTGGTACAATGAGCAGTTCTTC.

This chain uses TRBV11-2 with TRBJ1-2; 9 nucleotides match TRBD1. The CDR3 is made up of 16 amino acids. Germline V gene data show CDR1 as SGHAT and CDR2 as FQNNGV. V shed 0 bases, J shed 4 bases, and the junction held 6 bases outside the gene matches. The chain's CDR3 is CASSLEATGGVYGYTF. DNA of the CDR3: TGTGCCAGCAGCTTAGAGGCCACAGGGGGCGTCTATGGCTACACCTTC.

This chain connects TRBV5-1 to TRBJ2-5; D may be TRBD1 or TRBD2 (5 bases each). The V end was cut by 5 bases, the J end by 2 bases, with 19 bases between. The CDR3 is made up of 16 amino acids. The germline V gene encodes CDR1 SGHRS and CDR2 YFSETQ. The chain's CDR3 is CASSMGPRGGQETQYF. For the CDR3, the DNA is TGCGCCAGCAGTATGGGCCCTAGGGGCGGGCAAGAGACCCAGTACTTC.

DNA of the CDR3: TGTGCCAGCAGCCCCAGCAGATCCCCGGGCCCTGGTGAGACCCAGTACTTC. Amino acid sequence: CASSPSRSPGPGETQYF. This chain uses TRBV9 with TRBJ2-5; no reliable D call. V gave up 4 bases and J gave up 5 bases, with 24 bases separating them. Germline V CDR1 and CDR2: SGDLS, YYNGEE. CDR3 length: 17 amino acids. Drawing the rest from reference TRBV9 and TRBJ2-5, the complete variable domain is DSGVTQTPKHLITATGQRVTLRCSPRSGDLSVYWYQQSLDQGLQFLIQYYNGEERAKGNILERFSAQQFPDLHSELNLSSLELGDSALYFCASSPSRSPGPGETQYFGPGTRLLVL.

V usage is TRBV10-1 and J usage is TRBJ2-7; D remains unclear. The CDR3 sequence is 14 residues long. The germline V gene has CDR1 WNHNN and CDR2 SYGVQD (reference sequence). V gave up 0 bases and J gave up 2 bases, with 8 bases separating them. CDR3 DNA: TGCGCCAGCAGTGAGTCACGCAACCCCTACGAGCAGTACTTC. Its protein product is CASSESRNPYEQYF.

The chain links TRBV2 to TRBJ1-4; D perhaps matches TRBD1 (5 bases). Per the germline V gene, CDR1 is SNHLY and CDR2 is FYNNEI. Trimming shortened V by 8 bases and J by 5 bases, and 12 bases separated the two germline ends. This CDR3 contains 13 residues. The CDR3 is CASYTGLNEKLFF. CDR3 bases: TGTGCCAGCTATACAGGACTAAATGAAAAACTGTTTTTT.

The rearrangement uses TRBV28 and TRBJ2-1; D is possibly TRBD1 or TRBD2 (6 bases each). The V end lost 2 bases, the J end lost 1 base, and 18 bases lay between the germline ends. In germline, CDR1 is MDHEN, CDR2 SYDVKM. The CDR3 is 18 residues long. The CDR3 reads CASSLTLSGAGSYNEQFF. CDR3 nucleotide sequence: TGTGCCAGCAGTTTAACCCTCTCGGGGGCGGGTTCCTACAATGAGCAGTTCTTC.

The genes are TRBV6-5 and TRBJ1-5; 7 bases are a match to TRBD1. Trimming took 6 bases from V and 5 from J; bases not matched to a gene: 10. The germline V gene encodes CDR1 MNHEY and CDR2 SVGAGI. The CDR3 is made up of 15 amino acids. The CDR3 DNA follows: TGTGCCAGCAGGGATCCGGGACAGACTTATCAGCCCCAGCATTTT. This gives the protein CASRDPGQTYQPQHF.

This clone has a single count. This sequence joins TRBV5-8 and TRBJ2-1; 12 positions agree with TRBD2. Germline CDR1 reads SGHTS; CDR2 reads YDEGEE. The CDR3 covers 15 residues. After removal of 4 bases from V and 7 bases from J, the junction contained 6 bases not matched to a gene. For the CDR3, the DNA is TGTGCCAGCAGCCCGGGACTAGCGGGTGGGAATGAGCAGTTCTTC. It encodes CASSPGLAGGNEQFF.

The CDR3 DNA is TGTGCCAGCAGTTACACTAGCTCCTACGAGCAGTACTTC. Translating gives CASSYTSSYEQYF. This rearrangement joins TRBV27 to TRBJ2-7; D possibly corresponds to TRBD2 (5 bases). V lost 4 bases to trimming and J lost 0 bases, with 7 bases between them. Per the germline V gene, CDR1 is MNHEY and CDR2 is SMNVEV (reference sequence). The CDR3 sequence is 13 residues long.

The gene calls are TRBV5-5 and TRBJ1-1; D perhaps matches TRBD1 (6 bases). Germline V gene sequence: CDR1 SGHKS, CDR2 YYEKEE (reference sequence). The CDR3 runs 16 residues. V lost 3 bases and J lost 1, with 16 bases in between. The CDR3 bases are TGTGCCAGCAGCTGGGGGCAGGGCGAAAGGAACACTGAAGCTTTCTTT. Protein product: CASSWGQGERNTEAFF.

The genes are TRBV19 and TRBJ2-7; TRBD2 matches at 8 bases. The V and J ends lost 7 bases and 2 bases, in that order; junction bases with no gene match: 4. This CDR3 contains 13 residues. Germline V gives CDR1 LNHDA, CDR2 SQIVND (reference sequence). The CDR3 sequence: CASTAGGPYEQYF. CDR3 nucleotides: TGTGCCAGTACTGCGGGGGGCCCCTACGAGCAGTACTTC.

The gene calls are TRBV27 and TRBJ2-6, with a weak D call TRBD1 (5 bases). Between the trimmed V and J ends, which lost 4 bases and 1 base, there was a span of 14 bases. The CDR3 covers 17 residues. Germline V lookup: CDR1 MNHEY, CDR2 SMNVEV (reference sequence). CDR3 nucleotide sequence: TGTGCCAGCAGTTATTTAAGGGGTTTGTCTGGGGCCAACGTCCTGACTTTC. Its translation is CASSYLRGLSGANVLTF.

The rearrangement uses TRBV28 and TRBJ1-1; tentative D call: TRBD1 (5 bases). CDR1 is MDHEN, CDR2 SYDVKM, per germline. The CDR3 loop spans 15 amino acids. The V gene lost 6 bases and the J gene lost 7 bases, with 21 bases spanning the gap. The CDR3 DNA sequence: TGTGCCAGCAGCTTCGAATTTAATGGGGCCCTTGAAGCTTTCTTT. This gives the protein CASSFEFNGALEAFF.

The count of this clone is one. The rearrangement joins TRBV11-2 to TRBJ1-4; D gene uncertain. CDR3 length: 16 residues. The germline CDR1 and CDR2 sequences are SGHAT and FQNNGV. V was clipped by 2 bases and J by 2 bases, with 12 bases between them. The CDR3 region has the DNA TGTGCCAGCAGCTTATTAAGCTGGGGTACTAATGAAAAACTGTTTTTT. Translating it yields CASSLLSWGTNEKLFF.

The chain is built from TRBV6-5 and TRBJ1-2; D is uncertain. CDR1 is MNHEY, CDR2 SVGAGI, per germline. The CDR3 runs to 14 residues. V lost 2 bases and J 2 bases, leaving 9 bases between the germline ends. In nucleotides, the CDR3 is TGTGCCAGCAGTTACAGTCCGAGGAACTATGGCTACACCTTC. Its translation: CASSYSPRNYGYTF.

The V gene is TRBV11-2, the J gene TRBJ1-1; D not certain. Per the germline V gene, CDR1 is SGHAT and CDR2 is FQNNGV. V was pared by 2 bases and J by 3 bases, with 10 bases between. This CDR3 is built from 14 residues. The CDR3 here is CASSLYSRDTEAFF. In DNA, the CDR3 is TGTGCCAGCAGCTTATATTCGAGGGACACTGAAGCTTTCTTT.